Following are 2 T cell receptor beta chains from one sample sequenced in a study of OX40 agonist ivuxolimab in advanced cancers. The data were produced by immunoSEQ multiplex PCR, yet TCRdb's version contains in-frame clones alone and is incomplete. Of some 86,000 clones in the sample, around 83% are singletons; the top ten hold 6.5%. The starting material was CD4+ or CD8+ T cells sorted from blood, obtained in a trial of the OX40 agonist ivuxolimab. The source is an adult with an advanced solid tumor such as melanoma, head and neck, liver or kidney cancer.

The chain recombines TRBV30 with TRBJ1-5; 7 positions agree with TRBD1. V shed 5 bases, J shed 9 bases, and the junction held 7 bases outside the gene matches. Germline-derived CDR1 and CDR2 are GTSNPN and SVGIG (reference sequence). The CDR3 sequence is 12 residues long. The CDR3 here is CAWSTGVSPQHF. The DNA of the CDR3 is TGTGCCTGGTCAACAGGGGTTTCGCCCCAGCATTTT.

V usage is TRBV5-6 and J usage is TRBJ2-3; perhaps TRBD2 as D (5 bases). The CDR3 runs 15 residues. CDR1 and CDR2 from the germline V gene are SGHDT and YYEEEE. V shed 2 bases and J shed 4 bases, with 14 bases lying between them. The CDR3 here is CASSFGLVRADTQYF. DNA of the CDR3: TGTGCCAGCAGCTTCGGCTTAGTGAGGGCAGATACGCAGTATTTT.